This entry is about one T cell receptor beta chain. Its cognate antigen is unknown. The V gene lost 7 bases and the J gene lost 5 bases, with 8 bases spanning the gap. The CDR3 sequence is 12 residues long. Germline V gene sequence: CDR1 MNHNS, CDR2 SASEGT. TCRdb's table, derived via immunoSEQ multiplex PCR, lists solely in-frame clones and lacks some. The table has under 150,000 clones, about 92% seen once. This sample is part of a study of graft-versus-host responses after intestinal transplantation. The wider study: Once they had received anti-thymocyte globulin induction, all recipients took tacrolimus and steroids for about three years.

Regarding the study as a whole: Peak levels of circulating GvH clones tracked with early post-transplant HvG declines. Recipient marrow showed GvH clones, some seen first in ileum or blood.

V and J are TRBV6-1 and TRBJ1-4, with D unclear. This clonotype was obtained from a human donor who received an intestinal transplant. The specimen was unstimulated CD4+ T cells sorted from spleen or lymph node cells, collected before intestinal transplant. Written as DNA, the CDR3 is TGTGCCAGCAAACAGCTAAATGAAAAACTGTTTTTT. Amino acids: CASKQLNEKLFF.